Presented here are 3 T cell receptor beta chains from one specimen sequenced in a study of blood T cell repertoires in COVID-19 (dated by TCRdb to the early 2020s). Preparation of the library involved the immunoSEQ multiplex PCR assay. Not all clones reach the TCRdb copy of this immuneACCESS table, which keeps in-frame sequences only. Checked studies attribute under half of the gap to unresolved V genes and leave the rest unexplained. This sample holds 250,000 to 300,000 clones; around nine tenths were observed only once. Approximately 11% of the sample rests with the top ten. The material sequenced was peripheral blood. The receptors shown here come from a woman aged 25 to 39 with COVID-19, enrolled during active disease.

Note on this clone: The same CDR3 arises from other DNA sequences in this sample as well. The chain employs TRBV24-1 and TRBJ1-2; D might be TRBD1 (6 bases). V lost 4 bases and J 2 bases, leaving 10 bases between the germline ends. The CDR3 totals 14 residues. Germline lookup yields CDR1 KGHDR and CDR2 SFDVKD. The CDR3 region is CATSDWDTNYGYTF. As DNA, the CDR3 is TGTGCCACCAGTGACTGGGACACCAACTATGGCTACACCTTC.

This clone has just a few counts. The chain couples TRBV6-4 to TRBJ2-2; 9 bases are shared with TRBD2. The CDR3 runs 13 residues. V was clipped by 7 bases and J by 4 bases; unmatched bases: 1. Germline V lookup: CDR1 MRHNA, CDR2 SNTAGT. As DNA, the CDR3 is TGTGCCAGCACTAGCGGGGCCACCGGGGAGCTGTTTTTT. It encodes CASTSGATGELFF.

This chain uses TRBV3-1 (or the pseudogene TRBV3-2) with TRBJ1-2; D not resolved. Deletions cut 4 bases from V and 6 bases from J, with 12 bases between. Germline V gene sequence: CDR1 LGHDT, CDR2 YNNKEL (reference sequence). The CDR3 length is 13 residues. In DNA, the CDR3 is TGTGCCAGCAGCCCACTGAGGGCGGATGGCTACACCTTC. Translated, it gives CASSPLRADGYTF.